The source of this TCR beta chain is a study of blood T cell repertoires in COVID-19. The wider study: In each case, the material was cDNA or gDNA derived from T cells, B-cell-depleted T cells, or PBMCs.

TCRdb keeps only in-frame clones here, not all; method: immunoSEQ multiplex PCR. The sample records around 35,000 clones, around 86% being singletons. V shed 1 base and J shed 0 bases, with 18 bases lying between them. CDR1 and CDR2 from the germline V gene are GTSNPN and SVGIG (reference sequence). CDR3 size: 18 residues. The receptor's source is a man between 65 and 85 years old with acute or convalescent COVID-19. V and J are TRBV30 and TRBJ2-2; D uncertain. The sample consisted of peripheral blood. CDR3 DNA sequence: TGTGCCTGGAGTGACCCCCTTGAGAGAAATGCGAACACCGGGGAGCTGTTTTTT. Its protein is CAWSDPLERNANTGELFF. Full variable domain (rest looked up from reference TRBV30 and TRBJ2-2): SQTIHQWPATLVQPVGSPLSLECTVEGTSNPNLYWYRQAAGRGLQLLFYSVGIGQISSEVPQNLSASRPQDRQFILSSKKLLLSDSGFYLCAWSDPLERNANTGELFFGEGSRLTVL.